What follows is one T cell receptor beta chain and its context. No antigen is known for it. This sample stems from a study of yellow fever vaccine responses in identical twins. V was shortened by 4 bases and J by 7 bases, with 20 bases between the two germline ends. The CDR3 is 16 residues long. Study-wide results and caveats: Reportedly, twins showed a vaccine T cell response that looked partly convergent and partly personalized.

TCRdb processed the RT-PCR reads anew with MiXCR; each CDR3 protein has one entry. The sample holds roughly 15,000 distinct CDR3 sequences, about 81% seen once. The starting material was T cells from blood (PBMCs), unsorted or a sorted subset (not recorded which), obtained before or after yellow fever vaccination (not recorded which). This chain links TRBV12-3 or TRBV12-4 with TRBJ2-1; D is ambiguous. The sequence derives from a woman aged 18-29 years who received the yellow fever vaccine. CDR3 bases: TGTGCCAGCAGTTGGTCTGGCGACTCGGCTAAGAATGAGCAGTTCTTC. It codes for CASSWSGDSAKNEQFF.